A single sample gave rise to the 17 T cell receptor beta chains below, sequenced in a study of lymphopenia after photon versus proton radiotherapy. The method was immunoSEQ multiplex PCR; TCRdb's version includes in-frame clones alone and lacks a portion of them. The table has more than 80,000 clones, around 82% seen once. Sequencing used peripheral blood, obtained from a patient treated with proton-based radiotherapy. The receptor source for this set is a man in his fifties or sixties with pancreatic cancer.

The J gene is TRBJ2-7, the V gene TRBV11-2; 13 bases are a match to TRBD2. This CDR3 has 18 amino acids. The ends lost 5 bases at V and 0 bases at J; junction bases unmatched: 10. Germline lookup yields CDR1 SGHAT and CDR2 FQNNGV. CDR3 coding DNA: TGTGCCAGCAGCCCTGGACTAGCGGGAGTCTCTTTCTCCTACGAGCAGTACTTC. The encoded protein is CASSPGLAGVSFSYEQYF.

The rearrangement uses TRBV19 and TRBJ2-7; D tentatively reads TRBD1 or TRBD2 (6 bases each). Trimming removed 6 bases from V and 0 bases from J, with 9 bases in between. The CDR3 is made up of 13 amino acids. Germline V CDR1 and CDR2: LNHDA, SQIVND (reference sequence). CDR3 sequence reads: CASRKGGSYEQYF. In nucleotides, the CDR3 is TGTGCCAGTAGGAAGGGGGGCTCCTACGAGCAGTACTTC.

This chain joins TRBV28 and TRBJ2-3, with no clear D. CDR1 and CDR2 from the germline V gene are MDHEN and SYDVKM. V was trimmed by 7 bases and J by 3 bases, leaving 17 bases between them. This CDR3 has 15 amino acids. The CDR3 sequence: CASTLTIGSTDTQYF. The CDR3 region has the DNA TGTGCCAGCACTCTCACTATAGGGTCGACAGATACGCAGTATTTT.

The chain links TRBV18 to TRBJ1-2; D unresolved. Germline-derived CDR1 and CDR2 are KGHSH and LQKENI. With 2 bases removed from V and 5 bases from J, the gap between germline ends came to 15 bases. CDR3 length: 15 amino acids. CDR3 in DNA: TGTGCCAGCTCACCAAACAGCGAACCCCATTATGGCTACACCTTC. Residues: CASSPNSEPHYGYTF.

The V and J genes are TRBV27 and TRBJ2-5; 13 bases are shared with TRBD2. In germline, CDR1 is MNHEY, CDR2 SMNVEV (reference sequence). J gave up 3 bases and V 3 bases, and 7 bases lay outside the gene matches. The CDR3 runs 17 residues. The CDR3 sequence is CASSLNGLAGAEETQYF. The DNA of the CDR3 is TGTGCCAGCAGTTTGAATGGACTAGCGGGAGCGGAAGAGACCCAGTACTTC.

V usage is TRBV28 and J usage is TRBJ1-3; D remains unclear. Trimming removed 3 bases from V and 0 bases from J, with 9 bases in between. The CDR3 runs 15 residues. Looked up from germline, CDR1 is MDHEN and CDR2 is SYDVKM. The CDR3 DNA follows: TGTGCCAGCAGTTTTCGACGGACCTCTGGAAACACCATATATTTT. It translates to CASSFRRTSGNTIYF.

This chain joins TRBV6-5 and TRBJ2-7; a weak D match, TRBD1 (7 bases). The CDR3 runs 12 residues. With 6 bases removed from V and 7 bases from J, the gap between germline ends came to 13 bases. Germline V gene data show CDR1 as MNHEY and CDR2 as SVGAGI. The CDR3 sequence is CASRPSGGEQYF. CDR3 coding DNA: TGTGCCAGCAGGCCCTCAGGGGGGGAGCAGTACTTC.

The rearrangement uses TRBV5-4 and TRBJ1-2, with unresolved D. V was clipped by 2 bases and J by 6 bases, with 11 bases between them. The CDR3 is made up of 13 amino acids. Germline V lookup: CDR1 SGHNT, CDR2 YYREEE (reference sequence). DNA for the CDR3: TGTGCCAGCAGCTTCTCGGGAACGAATGGCTACACCTTC. It translates to CASSFSGTNGYTF.

V usage is TRBV6-5 and J usage is TRBJ2-7; D may be TRBD1 (5 bases). Germline CDR1 reads MNHEY; CDR2 reads SVGAGI. The CDR3 is 13 residues long. V was trimmed by 6 bases and J by 2 bases, leaving 11 bases between them. DNA for the CDR3: TGTGCCAGCAGCCGGACAAACACCTACGAGCAGTACTTC. Amino acid sequence: CASSRTNTYEQYF.

The sample holds one count of this clone. The chain has TRBV19 and TRBJ1-1, with a tentative D call TRBD1 (6 bases). The CDR3 extends over 12 amino acids. V lost 9 bases and J 1 base, leaving 9 bases between the germline ends. CDR1 and CDR2 (germline): LNHDA, SQIVND (reference sequence). CDR3 coding DNA: TGTGCCAGCACAGGGAAGAACACTGAAGCTTTCTTT. Its protein is CASTGKNTEAFF.

V is TRBV9 and J is TRBJ2-3; a possible D gene is TRBD2 (6 bases). The germline CDR1 and CDR2 sequences are SGDLS and YYNGEE. V lost 3 bases to trimming and J lost 0 bases, with 14 bases between them. The CDR3 extends over 16 amino acids. The CDR3 is CASSARDSESTDTQYF. The CDR3 DNA sequence: TGTGCCAGCAGCGCTCGGGACTCGGAGAGCACAGATACGCAGTATTTT.

J is TRBJ2-1 and V is TRBV18, with a tentative D call TRBD2 (6 bases). The V end lost 0 bases, the J end lost 9 bases, and 6 bases lay between the germline ends. The CDR3 is made up of 12 amino acids. Germline CDR1 KGHSH, CDR2 LQKENI. The CDR3 bases are TGTGCCAGCTCACCACCGGGGGGTGAGCAGTTCTTC. It is translated as CASSPPGGEQFF.

This chain connects TRBV11-2 to TRBJ2-5, with TRBD1 as a possible D gene (6 bases). Germline-derived CDR1 and CDR2 are SGHAT and FQNNGV. Trimming pared 1 base from V and 4 bases from J, leaving 10 bases between. The CDR3 length is 14 residues. The CDR3: CASSLGAGAETQYF. The CDR3 DNA follows: TGTGCCAGCAGCTTAGGGGCAGGGGCAGAGACCCAGTACTTC.

Remarks on this clone: At one end, the junction sequence differs from germline, possibly due to a read error. V and J are TRBV7-2 and TRBJ2-1; TRBD1 or TRBD2 may be the D gene (5 bases each). The CDR3 has 11 amino acids. CDR1 SGHTA and CDR2 FQGNSA come from the germline V gene. CDR3: CASSAPGPVIF. The CDR3 DNA follows: TGTGCCAGCAGCGCGCCGGGACCAGTCATCTTC.

The chain couples TRBV5-1 to TRBJ1-1; tentative D call: TRBD1 (5 bases). The V end lost 7 bases, the J end lost 1 base, and 11 bases lay between the germline ends. The CDR3 spans 13 residues. CDR1 SGHRS and CDR2 YFSETQ come from the germline V gene. The CDR3 coding sequence is TGCGCCAGCGTGGGGCAGTCGAACACTGAAGCTTTCTTT. This encodes CASVGQSNTEAFF.

Comments on this clone: The sample has other DNA sequences that encode this CDR3 too. V usage is TRBV19 and J usage is TRBJ2-6; D unclear. This CDR3 contains 12 residues. CDR1 LNHDA and CDR2 SQIVND come from the germline V gene (reference sequence). V was shortened by 5 bases and J by 5 bases, with 4 bases between the two germline ends. CDR3 DNA: TGTGCCAGTAGTCCCAGGGCCAACGTCCTGACTTTC. Translated: CASSPRANVLTF.

As DNA, the CDR3 is TGTGCCGTGGGACAGCCCTACGAGCAGTACTTC. This translates into CAVGQPYEQYF. The chain links TRBV10-3 to TRBJ2-7; TRBD1 aligns across 7 bases. The germline V gene has CDR1 ENHRY and CDR2 SYGVKD. The V gene end was trimmed by 11 bases and the J gene end by 2 bases; junction bases not matched to a gene: 3. The CDR3 length is 11 residues.